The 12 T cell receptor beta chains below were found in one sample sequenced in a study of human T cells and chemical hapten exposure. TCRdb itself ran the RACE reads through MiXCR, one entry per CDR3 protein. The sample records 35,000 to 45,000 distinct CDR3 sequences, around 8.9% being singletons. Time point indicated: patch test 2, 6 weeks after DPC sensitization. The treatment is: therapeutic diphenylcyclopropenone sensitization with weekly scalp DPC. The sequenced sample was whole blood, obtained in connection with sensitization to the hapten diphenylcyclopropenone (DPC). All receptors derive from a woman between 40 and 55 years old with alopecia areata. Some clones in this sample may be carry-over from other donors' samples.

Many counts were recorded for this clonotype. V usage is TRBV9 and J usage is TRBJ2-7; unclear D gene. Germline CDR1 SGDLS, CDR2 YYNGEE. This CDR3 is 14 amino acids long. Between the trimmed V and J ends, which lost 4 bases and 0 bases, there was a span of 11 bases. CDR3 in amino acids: CASSPAGSSYEQYF. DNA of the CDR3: TGTGCCAGCAGCCCCGCAGGCAGCTCCTACGAGCAGTACTTC.

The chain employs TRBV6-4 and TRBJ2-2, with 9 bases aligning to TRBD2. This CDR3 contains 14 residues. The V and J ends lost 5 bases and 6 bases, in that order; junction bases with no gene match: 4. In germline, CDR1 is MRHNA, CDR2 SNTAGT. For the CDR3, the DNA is TGTGCCAGCAGTTGGACTAGCGCGGCCGGGGAGCTGTTTTTT. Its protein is CASSWTSAAGELFF.

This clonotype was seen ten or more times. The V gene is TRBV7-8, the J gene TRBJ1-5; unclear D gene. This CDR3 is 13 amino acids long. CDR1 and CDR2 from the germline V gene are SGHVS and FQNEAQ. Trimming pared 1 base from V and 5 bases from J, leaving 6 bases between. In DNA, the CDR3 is TGTGCCAGCAGCTTAGGCGGCGATCAGCCCCAGCATTTT. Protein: CASSLGGDQPQHF.

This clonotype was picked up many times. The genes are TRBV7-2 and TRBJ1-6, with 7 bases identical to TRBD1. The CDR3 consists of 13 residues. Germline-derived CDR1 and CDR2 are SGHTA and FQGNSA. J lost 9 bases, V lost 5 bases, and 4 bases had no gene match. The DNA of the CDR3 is TGTGCCAGCAGCCAAAACAGGGGTTCACCCCTCCACTTT. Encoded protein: CASSQNRGSPLHF.

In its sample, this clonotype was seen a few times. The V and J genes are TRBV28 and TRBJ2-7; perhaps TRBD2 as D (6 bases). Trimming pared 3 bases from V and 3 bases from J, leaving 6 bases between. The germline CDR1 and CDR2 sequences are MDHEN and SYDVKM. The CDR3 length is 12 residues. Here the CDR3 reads CASSLRGYEQYF. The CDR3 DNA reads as TGTGCCAGCAGTTTGCGGGGCTACGAGCAGTACTTC.

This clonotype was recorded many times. CDR3 sequence (DNA): TGTGCCAGCAGCCCGGACAGGGGGGATCAGCCCCAGCATTTT. Its protein is CASSPDRGDQPQHF. The chain employs TRBV6-5 and TRBJ1-5; the match to TRBD1 covers 10 bases. Germline V gives CDR1 MNHEY, CDR2 SVGAGI. CDR3 length equals 14 residues. Trimming cost V 6 bases and J 5 bases; bases outside gene matches: 4.

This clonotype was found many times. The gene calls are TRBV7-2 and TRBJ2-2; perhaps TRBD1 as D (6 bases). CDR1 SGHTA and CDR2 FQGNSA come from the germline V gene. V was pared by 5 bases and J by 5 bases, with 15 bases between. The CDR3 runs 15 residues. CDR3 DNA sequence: TGTGCCAGCAGCCCTTCGACAGGCCCTACCGGGGAGCTGTTTTTT. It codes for CASSPSTGPTGELFF.

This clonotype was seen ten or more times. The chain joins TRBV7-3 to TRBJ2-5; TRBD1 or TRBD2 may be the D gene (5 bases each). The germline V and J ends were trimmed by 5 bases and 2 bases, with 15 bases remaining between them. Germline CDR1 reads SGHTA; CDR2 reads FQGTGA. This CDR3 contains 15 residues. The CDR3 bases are TGTGCCAGCAGCGAGCAGTTCGGGGCACAAGAGACCCAGTACTTC. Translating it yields CASSEQFGAQETQYF.

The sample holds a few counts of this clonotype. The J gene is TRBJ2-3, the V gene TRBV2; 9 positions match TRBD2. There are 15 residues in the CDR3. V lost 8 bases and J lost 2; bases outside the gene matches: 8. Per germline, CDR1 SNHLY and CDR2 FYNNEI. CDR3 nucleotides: TGTGCCAGCCTGAAGGAGCGGGGGGCCACAGATACGCAGTATTTT. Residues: CASLKERGATDTQYF.

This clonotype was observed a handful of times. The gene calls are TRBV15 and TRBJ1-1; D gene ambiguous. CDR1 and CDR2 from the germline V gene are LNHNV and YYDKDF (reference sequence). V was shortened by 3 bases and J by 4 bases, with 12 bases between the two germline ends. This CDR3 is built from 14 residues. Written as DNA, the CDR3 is TGTGCCACCAGCAGGCTTACAGAGCCCACTGAAGCTTTCTTT. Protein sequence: CATSRLTEPTEAFF.

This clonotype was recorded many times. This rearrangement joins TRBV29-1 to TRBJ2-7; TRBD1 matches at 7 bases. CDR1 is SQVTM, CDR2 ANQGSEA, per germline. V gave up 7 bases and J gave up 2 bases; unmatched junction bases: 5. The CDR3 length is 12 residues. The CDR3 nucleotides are TGCAGCGCACGGGACAGCACCTACGAGCAGTACTTC. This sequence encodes CSARDSTYEQYF.

For the CDR3, the DNA is TGCGCCAGCAGCTTGGTGCCCGGGGTTCAAGGAGCCCAGCATTTT. This translates into CASSLVPGVQGAQHF. The V gene is TRBV5-1, the J gene TRBJ1-5, with D hard to call. The CDR3 is 15 residues long. Germline CDR1 SGHRS, CDR2 YFSETQ. V was cut by 0 bases and J by 11 bases, with 18 bases left in between.